This TCR beta chain was identified during a study of OX40 agonist ivuxolimab in advanced cancers. Concerning this clone: Antigen specificity is unknown.

Study results and caveats: CD8+ T cells averaged more expanded clones than CD4+.

CDR3 length: 15 residues. Germline V CDR1 and CDR2: LGHNA, YSLEER. V lost 6 bases and J lost 6, with 18 bases in between. The method was immunoSEQ multiplex PCR; TCRdb's version includes in-frame clones alone and lacks a portion of them. The sample lists around 44,000 clones, roughly 86% occurring once. This specimen consisted of CD4+ or CD8+ T cells sorted from blood, obtained in a trial of the OX40 agonist ivuxolimab. The clonotype comes from an adult with an advanced solid tumor such as melanoma, head and neck, liver or kidney cancer. This chain joins TRBV4-3 and TRBJ2-4; D may be TRBD2 (6 bases). CDR3 protein: CASRSGLGGINIQYF. CDR3 nucleotide sequence: TGCGCCAGCAGATCGGGGCTTGGGGGGATAAACATTCAGTACTTC.